Presented here are 18 T cell receptor beta chains from one specimen sequenced in a study of T cell responses to AZD1222 COVID-19 vaccine. Clones were read by immunoSEQ multiplex PCR, and TCRdb kept only the in-frame ones, dropping some. The sample has 130,000 to 150,000 clones, about nine tenths seen once. Source: peripheral blood, taken on day 0 of AZD1222 vaccination. These TCRs come from an adult in good health.

Only one count was recorded for this clone. CDR3 amino acids: CASSGAVGQGLFF. CDR3 DNA: TGTGCCAGTAGTGGGGCAGTTGGTCAAGGACTGTTTTTT. The V gene is TRBV19, the J gene TRBJ1-4, with D tentatively TRBD1 (5 bases). Germline V gene sequence: CDR1 LNHDA, CDR2 SQIVND (reference sequence). The V and J ends lost 5 bases and 13 bases respectively, with 17 bases between them. The length of the CDR3 is 13 residues.

The CDR3 spells CASSLQSNYGYTF. For the CDR3, the DNA is TGCGCCAGCAGCTTGCAAAGTAACTATGGCTACACCTTC. V usage is TRBV5-1 and J usage is TRBJ1-2, with D hard to call. V was clipped by 1 base and J by 1 base, with 5 bases between them. Germline V lookup: CDR1 SGHRS, CDR2 YFSETQ. The CDR3 contains 13 residues.

V and J are TRBV4-1 and TRBJ2-7; 7 bases match TRBD2. Per germline, CDR1 MGHRA and CDR2 YSYEKL. The V gene end was trimmed by 4 bases and the J gene end by 4 bases; junction bases not matched to a gene: 10. The CDR3 extends over 15 amino acids. In DNA, the CDR3 is TGCGCCAGCAGCCCCCCCGGAGGACTAGGTTACGAGCAGTACTTC. It codes for CASSPPGGLGYEQYF.

V and J are TRBV27 and TRBJ1-4; D remains unclear. CDR3 length: 13 amino acids. V shed 5 bases and J shed 4 bases, with 8 bases lying between them. Germline CDR1 is MNHEY and CDR2 is SMNVEV (reference sequence). This chain's CDR3 is CASSGRSNEKLFF. The CDR3 DNA reads as TGTGCCAGCAGTGGACGGAGTAATGAAAAACTGTTTTTT.

The rearrangement joins TRBV7-9 to TRBJ2-5; 9 nucleotides line up with TRBD1. CDR1 SEHNR and CDR2 FQNEAQ come from the germline V gene (reference sequence). Germline trimming cut 1 base from V and 4 bases from J; bases unmatched to any gene: 13. The CDR3 consists of 18 residues. The CDR3 DNA is TGTGCCAGCAGCTTAGTTTTTTTTCGAGGGACAGGGCGAGAGACCCAGTACTTC. This sequence encodes CASSLVFFRGTGRETQYF.

The CDR3 loop reads CASSIGTGIEQYF. CDR3 sequence (DNA): TGTGCCAGTAGTATAGGGACAGGGATCGAGCAGTACTTC. The gene calls are TRBV19 and TRBJ2-7; 8 bases fit TRBD1. Germline trimming cut 1 base from V and 6 bases from J; bases unmatched to any gene: 2. Germline lookup yields CDR1 LNHDA and CDR2 SQIVND (reference sequence). The CDR3 runs to 13 residues.

This chain uses TRBV5-4 with TRBJ2-2; 7 bases agree with TRBD1. CDR3 length equals 16 residues. The J segment lost 1 base and the V segment lost 6 bases, leaving 9 bases of the junction unmatched. Germline lookup yields CDR1 SGHNT and CDR2 YYREEE (reference sequence). CDR3 protein: CASISSGTENTGELFF. The DNA for the CDR3 is TGTGCCAGCATCTCCTCCGGGACAGAGAACACCGGGGAGCTGTTTTTT.

The chain combines TRBV29-1 with TRBJ2-7, with D unresolved. The CDR3 has 10 amino acids. Trimming removed 6 bases at V and 2 bases at J, with 5 bases between. Germline values: CDR1 SQVTM, CDR2 ANQGSEA. The DNA of the CDR3 is TGCAGCGTGCAAACCTACGAGCAGTACTTC. Protein sequence: CSVQTYEQYF.

V gene TRBV7-3 combines with J gene TRBJ2-1, with 9 bases lining up with TRBD2. The V gene's germline CDR1 is SGHTA and CDR2 FQGTGA. This CDR3 has 14 residues. V gave up 4 bases and J gave up 10 bases; unmatched junction bases: 8. CDR3 nucleotide sequence: TGTGCCAGCAGCTCACAACTAGCGGGCAGCGAGCAGTTCTTC. The encoded protein is CASSSQLAGSEQFF.

The chain employs TRBV19 and TRBJ1-4; D not certain. The CDR3 is 11 amino acids. Germline CDR1 is LNHDA and CDR2 is SQIVND (reference sequence). The V gene lost 3 bases and the J gene lost 8 bases, with 4 bases spanning the gap. The CDR3 region has the DNA TGTGCCAGTAGTATGGTCGAAAAACTGTTTTTT. It specifies CASSMVEKLFF.

The V call is TRBV9, the J call TRBJ2-2; the D is unclear. The germline CDR1 and CDR2 sequences are SGDLS and YYNGEE. The V gene lost 3 bases and the J gene lost 2 bases, with 11 bases spanning the gap. The CDR3 contains 15 residues. CDR3 DNA: TGTGCCAGCAGCGCGATCTCTAGAAACACCGGGGAGCTGTTTTTT. Amino acid sequence: CASSAISRNTGELFF.

This clone was found a few times. The chain carries TRBV29-1 and TRBJ2-1; no firm D call. V lost 5 bases, J lost 5 bases, and 4 bases lay in between. CDR3 size: 10 residues. The germline V gene has CDR1 SQVTM and CDR2 ANQGSEA. CDR3 residues: CSVWDNEQFF. The CDR3 DNA is TGCAGCGTTTGGGACAATGAGCAGTTCTTC.

The chain couples TRBV6-4 to TRBJ1-5, with D perhaps TRBD1 (5 bases). Deletions cut 2 bases from V and 6 bases from J, with 20 bases between. The CDR3 has 17 residues. CDR1 is MRHNA, CDR2 SNTAGT, per germline. CDR3 in DNA: TGTGCCAGCAGTGACCCTTGGGCGGGGGATGCCAGTCAGCCCCAGCATTTT. Encoded protein: CASSDPWAGDASQPQHF.

The V call is TRBV16, the J call TRBJ1-4; D call uncertain. Trimming removed 3 bases from V and 0 bases from J, with 11 bases in between. CDR3 length: 16 residues. Germline V lookup: CDR1 KGHSY, CDR2 FQNENV. CDR3: CASSQPPGSTNEKLFF. DNA for the CDR3: TGTGCCAGCAGCCAGCCCCCCGGATCAACTAATGAAAAACTGTTTTTT.

The chain recombines TRBV7-3 with TRBJ1-2, with D unresolved. V shed 0 bases and J shed 5 bases, with 13 bases lying between them. The CDR3 is 15 residues long. Germline V gene sequence: CDR1 SGHTA, CDR2 FQGTGA. CDR3 sequence: CASSLTGLTQYGYTF. Here the CDR3 DNA reads TGTGCCAGCAGCTTAACGGGTTTGACGCAGTATGGCTACACCTTC.

The chain couples TRBV2 to TRBJ2-7; D is possibly TRBD1 or TRBD2 (5 bases each). This CDR3 is 13 amino acids long. Germline V gene data show CDR1 as SNHLY and CDR2 as FYNNEI. V was clipped by 8 bases and J by 3 bases, with 14 bases between them. CDR3 sequence: CASDGTESYEQYF. CDR3 in DNA: TGTGCCAGCGATGGGACGGAAAGCTACGAGCAGTACTTC.

The chain recombines TRBV18 with TRBJ2-3, with D possibly being TRBD1 (5 bases). The CDR3 spans 13 residues. Trimming shortened V by 1 base and J by 3 bases, and 5 bases separated the two germline ends. Germline V CDR1 and CDR2: KGHSH, LQKENI. The CDR3 nucleotides are TGTGCCAGCTCACCACAGGGGACAGATACGCAGTATTTT. It translates to CASSPQGTDTQYF. The full variable domain, completed using reference TRBV18 and TRBJ2-3, is NAGVMQNPRHLVRRRGQEARLRCSPMKGHSHVYWYRQLPEEGLKFMVYLQKENIIDESGMPKERFSAEFPKEGPSILRIQQVVRGDSAAYFCASSPQGTDTQYFGPGTRLTVL.

This chain joins TRBV3-1 (or the pseudogene TRBV3-2) and TRBJ2-3; D possibly corresponds to TRBD2 (6 bases). This CDR3 is 13 amino acids long. V lost 1 base, J lost 9 bases, and 11 bases lay in between. Germline CDR1 reads LGHDT; CDR2 reads YNNKEL (reference sequence). The CDR3 loop reads CASSQGRVGTQYF. The CDR3 region has the DNA TGTGCCAGCAGCCAAGGGAGGGTTGGGACGCAGTATTTT.